The rows below give T cell receptor beta chains drawn from one sample of a study of PD-L1 blockade in urothelial cancer. Only in-frame clones appear in the TCRdb table, and some are missing; sequencing was by immunoSEQ multiplex PCR. The table shows more than 35,000 clones, with approximately 78% occurring only once. This specimen consisted of PBMCs, obtained around atezolizumab (anti-PD-L1) treatment. The receptors were sampled from a man in his 60s with urothelial cancer. The conserved cysteine and the conserved F or W are not part of the CDR3 here. Each record gives: V gene, J gene, CDR3 protein.

>TRBV29-1|TRBJ2-7
SATGTESYEQY
>TRBV5-5|TRBJ2-5
ASSLVVGGQETQY
>TRBV19|TRBJ2-1
ASSISEGLSGRGNEQF
>TRBV7-2|TRBJ1-4
ASSFGQPEKLF
>TRBV27|TRBJ2-7
ASSSHGTRVYEQY
>TRBV28|TRBJ1-5
ASSSPAGTGFNQPQH
>TRBV7-2|TRBJ1-3
ASSPPVYSGNTIY
>TRBV28|TRBJ1-3
ASTPGGAGNTIY
>TRBV18|TRBJ2-1
ASSPQVSYNEQF
>TRBV2|TRBJ2-2
ASSVLAGELF
>TRBV18|TRBJ2-3
ASSPQDSVSDTQY
>TRBV18|TRBJ2-7
ASSPAGYSYEQY
>TRBV27|TRBJ2-7
ASSLMAGSYEQY
>TRBV7-2|TRBJ2-3
ASSPRGLAGGPADTQY
>TRBV4-2|TRBJ2-3
ASSHMTLLADTSTDTQY
>TRBV18|TRBJ1-5
ASSPASGYSNQPQH
>TRBV13|TRBJ2-7
ASSLAGRGDSYEQY
>TRBV15|TRBJ2-3
ATSRDRATDTQY
>TRBV7-8|TRBJ2-7
ASSFQGAKVEQY
>TRBV10-2|TRBJ2-4
ASSESVNIQY
>TRBV4-2|TRBJ2-1
ASSREGGTRSYNEQF
>TRBV6-1|TRBJ1-5
ASSSSGGGQPQH
>TRBV6-6|TRBJ2-3
ASSPGSGVSDTQY
>TRBV11-2|TRBJ1-2
ASSSIRDRVYGYT
>TRBV28|TRBJ1-5
ASSFQFGANQPQH
>TRBV6-6|TRBJ2-7
ASSYSPGQGVEQY
>TRBV5-6|TRBJ2-1
ASSLKGGGAKNEQF
>TRBV28|TRBJ2-1
ASSHNSGGRNEQF
>TRBV5-1|TRBJ1-1
ASSLGQYAEAF
>TRBV10-2|TRBJ2-5
ASLLRPQETQY
>TRBV19|TRBJ2-1
ASSGRGYNEQF
>TRBV29-1|TRBJ2-3
SVYLAGAFTDTQY
>TRBV28|TRBJ2-7
ASKKREGAGRGYEQY
>TRBV14|TRBJ1-2
ASSQGRLLGGYT
>TRBV19|TRBJ1-6
ASSSGTGRSPLH
>TRBV11-2|TRBJ2-5
ASSLGAGAETQY
>TRBV29-1|TRBJ2-7
SVSRDRRSEQY
>TRBV9|TRBJ1-5
ASSPRGGPNQPQH
>TRBV7-7|TRBJ2-7
ASSPGTGTYEQY
>TRBV4-2|TRBJ1-3
ASSRQGGTGNTIY
>TRBV30|TRBJ1-5
AWSVSGGPQH
>TRBV11-2|TRBJ2-7
ASRGTGAYEQY
>TRBV18|TRBJ1-4
ASSPDIEEKLF
>TRBV19|TRBJ1-3
ASIQSGSGNTIY
>TRBV10-1|TRBJ2-7
ASSESSNTYEQY
>TRBV13|TRBJ2-4
ASSEQGAKNIQY
>TRBV5-6|TRBJ1-5
ASSLGPSENQPQH
>TRBV7-2|TRBJ2-7
ASSLLSEQY